Included here is one T cell receptor beta chain sequence, with context. This specimen belongs to a study of beta chain features in type 1 diabetes. Sequenced material consisted of expressed TCRB transcripts (all of the isolated RNA was reverse transcribed). Generated by immunoSEQ multiplex PCR, the TCRdb table keeps only in-frame clones and is missing some. The table lists around 330,000 clones, approximately 9.9% of them singletons. V trimming: 5 bases; J trimming: 7 bases; junction bases outside the gene matches: 16. Per germline, CDR1 SGHVS and CDR2 FNYEAQ. This CDR3 region has 18 residues. V gene TRBV7-6 combines with J gene TRBJ2-1; 11 bases are shared with TRBD2. The receptor comes from a woman between 25 and 40 years old in good health. The sequenced sample was naive CD4+ T cells from blood. This CDR3 reads CASSLTNAIAGGANEQFF. The CDR3 DNA sequence: TGTGCCAGCAGCCTTACAAACGCTATAGCGGGAGGGGCTAATGAGCAGTTCTTC.